What follows describes a single TCR beta chain. TCRdb's table, derived via immunoSEQ multiplex PCR, lists solely in-frame clones and lacks some. This sample has about 150,000 clones; approximately 88% occur once, and the top ten carry less than 5.5%. The donors were members of the approximately 120-subject validation cohort (separate from the approximately 670-subject first cohort). This CDR3 has 14 residues. Trimming removed 2 bases from V and 5 bases from J, with 12 bases in between. From germline, CDR1 is MNHNS and CDR2 SASEGT. This specimen comes from a study of cytomegalovirus exposure and HLA in healthy donors.

J is TRBJ2-5 and V is TRBV6-1; possible D gene TRBD2, 6 bases. The sequenced sample was PBMCs. The TCR sequence derives from a man aged 18 to 30 in good health and CMV-seropositive. The CDR3 sequence is CASSEIWGRETQYF. CDR3 bases: TGTGCCAGCAGTGAAATCTGGGGGAGGGAGACCCAGTACTTC.